Below are 13 T cell receptor beta chains sequenced from a single sample in a study of metastatic and nonmetastatic thyroid tumors. Until they underwent thyroid surgery, no patient had received any treatment. TCRdb re-processed the PCR reads through MiXCR. Of some 64,000 clones listed, 4% to 4.5% are singletons. The sample was blood. Every receptor here comes from a female donor with papillary thyroid cancer or a benign thyroid nodule (not recorded which). Some clones in this sample may be carry-over from other donors' samples.

This clone was counted many times. The chain carries TRBV11-2 and TRBJ2-1; no firm D call. Germline-derived CDR1 and CDR2 are SGHAT and FQNNGV. The CDR3 covers 15 residues. With 1 base removed from V and 7 bases from J, the gap between germline ends came to 14 bases. CDR3 residues: CASSLVFGNRNEQFF. DNA for the CDR3: TGTGCCAGCAGCTTAGTTTTCGGCAACCGGAATGAGCAGTTCTTC. The whole variable domain, filled in from reference TRBV11-2 and TRBJ2-1, reads EAGVAQSPRYKIIEKRQSVAFWCNPISGHATLYWYQQILGQGPKLLIQFQNNGVVDDSQLPKDRFSAERLKGVDSTLKIQPAKLEDSAVYLCASSLVFGNRNEQFFGPGTRLTVL.

This clone was observed many times. Relative to the germline gene, one junction end is altered; a read error may explain this. V is TRBV7-7 and J is TRBJ1-3; D might be TRBD1 (5 bases). The germline V gene has CDR1 SSHAT and CDR2 FNYEAQ (reference sequence). The CDR3 runs to 19 residues. The CDR3 bases are TGTGCTAGCAGCTTAAACCTCAATGCCGGGGGGGAACCAGGAAACACCATATATTTT. Amino acids: CASSLNLNAGGEPGNTIYF.

This clone has at least ten counts. This could be a read error, since a much larger clone is one nucleotide away. The chain has TRBV27 and TRBJ2-5; no definite D call. Germline V CDR1 and CDR2: MNHEY, SMNVEV (reference sequence). CDR3 size: 14 residues. DNA of the CDR3: TGTGCCAGCAGCCACGCCGGGTACCAAGACACCCAGTACTTC. Amino acid sequence: CASSHAGYQDTQYF.

This clone was recorded at least ten times. The genes are TRBV27 and TRBJ1-2; D is uncertain. Germline V gives CDR1 MNHEY, CDR2 SMNVEV (reference sequence). CDR3 length: 13 residues. The V and J ends lost 3 bases and 5 bases respectively, with 10 bases between them. The CDR3 here is CASSFYGKYGYTF. The DNA for the CDR3 is TGTGCCAGCAGTTTCTACGGGAAGTATGGCTACACCTTC.

In this sample, this clone turned up many times. The J gene is TRBJ1-6, the V gene TRBV28; 9 positions match TRBD1. Germline CDR1 reads MDHEN; CDR2 reads SYDVKM. CDR3 length equals 17 residues. The J segment lost 3 bases and the V segment lost 6 bases, leaving 9 bases of the junction unmatched. The CDR3 nucleotides are TGTGCCAGCAGGTCTACCGGGACAGGGTACTATAATTCACCCCTCCACTTT. Amino acid sequence: CASRSTGTGYYNSPLHF.

There are many counts of this clone. The chain carries TRBV6-1 and TRBJ2-2; D unresolved. This CDR3 has 12 residues. The V end lost 6 bases, the J end lost 7 bases, and 9 bases lay between the germline ends. Germline CDR1 MNHNS, CDR2 SASEGT. DNA for the CDR3: TGTGCCAGCAGGGCCCCCAACGGGGAGCTGTTTTTT. It encodes CASRAPNGELFF.

The CDR3 DNA follows: TGTGCCAGCAGTTTTACCCCCGGGAAACGGAACACAGATACGCAGCATTTT. Translation gives CASSFTPGKRNTDTQHF. The chain uses TRBV27 and TRBJ2-3; D gene uncertain. Matching the DNA end better, TRBJ1-5 makes the J call doubtful. The CDR3 length is 17 residues. The germline gives CDR1 MNHEY, CDR2 SMNVEV (reference sequence).

This clone was observed at least ten times. V is TRBV7-3 and J is TRBJ2-1; D gene uncertain. CDR1 is SGHTA and CDR2 is FQGTGA in the germline V gene. The CDR3 sequence is 14 residues long. Deletions cut 2 bases from V and 7 bases from J, with 12 bases between. In nucleotides, the CDR3 is TGTGCCAGCAGCTTAGGCCCAGCGTTAAATGAGCAGTTCTTC. Translation: CASSLGPALNEQFF.

This clone was recorded at least ten times. The chain carries TRBV5-8 and TRBJ2-3; 10 positions agree with TRBD2. This CDR3 has 16 residues. Germline assignment: CDR1 SGHTS and CDR2 YDEGEE. J lost 5 bases, V lost 0 bases, and 6 bases had no gene match. The CDR3 protein is CASSLALAGAVDTQYF. In nucleotides, the CDR3 is TGTGCCAGCAGCTTGGCTCTAGCGGGAGCAGTAGATACGCAGTATTTT.

This clone has a count of ten or more. This may come from a read error, since a much larger clone is one base off. The chain recombines TRBV24-1 with TRBJ2-1; TRBD2 aligns across 8 bases. The CDR3 consists of 18 residues. The germline CDR1 and CDR2 sequences are KGHDR and SFDVKD. CDR3 sequence reads: CATGDALGRAGEVNEQFF. CDR3 DNA sequence: TGTGCCACCGGTGATGCCCTGGGGCGAGCGGGAGAAGTCAATGAGCAGTTCTTC.

This clone has ten or more counts. CDR3 in DNA: TGTGCCAGCAGCTTAGGGTTCGTGTGGGAGAACACTGAAGCTTTCTTT. Its protein product is CASSLGFVWENTEAFF. The chain joins TRBV13 to TRBJ1-1; D call uncertain. CDR3 length equals 16 residues. V lost 0 bases to trimming and J lost 1 base, with 12 bases between them. Per the germline V gene, CDR1 is PRHDT and CDR2 is FYEKMQ (reference sequence).

There are a few counts of this clone. The chain joins TRBV6-1 to TRBJ2-7; the match to TRBD1 covers 10 bases. With V trimmed by 5 bases and J by 3 bases, 10 bases remained unmatched. CDR1 and CDR2 (germline): MNHNS, SASEGT. The CDR3 has 16 residues. Here the CDR3 DNA reads TGTGCCAGCAGTCTGGTCCCCGGGACAGGGGTCTACGAGCAGTACTTC. Translating gives CASSLVPGTGVYEQYF.

This clone occurred many times. The J gene is TRBJ2-3, the V gene TRBV3-1; D is unclear. Germline values: CDR1 LGHDT, CDR2 YNNKEL (reference sequence). V dropped 3 bases and J dropped 6 bases, with 10 bases sitting between them. This CDR3 contains 13 residues. The CDR3 is CASSHPRLDTQYF. The CDR3 region has the DNA TGTGCCAGCAGCCACCCCCGTCTCGATACGCAGTATTTT.